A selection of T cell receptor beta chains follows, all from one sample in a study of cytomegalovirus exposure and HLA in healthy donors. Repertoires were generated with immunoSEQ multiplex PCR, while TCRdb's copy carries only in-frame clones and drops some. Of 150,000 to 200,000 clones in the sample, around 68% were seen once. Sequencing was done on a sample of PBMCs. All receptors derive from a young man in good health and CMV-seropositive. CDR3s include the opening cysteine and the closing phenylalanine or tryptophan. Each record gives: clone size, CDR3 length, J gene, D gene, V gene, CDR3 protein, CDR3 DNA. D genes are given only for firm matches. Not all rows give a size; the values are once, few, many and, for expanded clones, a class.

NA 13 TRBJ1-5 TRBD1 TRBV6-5 CASSRTGGQPQHF TGTGCCAGCAGCCGGACAGGAGGTCAGCCCCAGCATTTT
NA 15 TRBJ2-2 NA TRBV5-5 CASSLVAGGTGELFF TGTGCCAGCAGCTTGGTGGCAGGTGGGACCGGGGAGCTGTTTTTT
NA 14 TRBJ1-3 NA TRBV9 CASSPRERGNTIYF TGTGCCAGCAGCCCCCGTGAGCGCGGAAACACCATATATTTT
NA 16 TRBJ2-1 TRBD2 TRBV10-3 CAITRTSGGTYNEQFF TGTGCCATCACTAGGACTAGCGGGGGAACCTACAATGAGCAGTTCTTC
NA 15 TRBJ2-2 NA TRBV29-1 CSVGIGTQYTGELFF TGCAGCGTCGGGATCGGGACACAGTACACCGGGGAGCTGTTTTTT
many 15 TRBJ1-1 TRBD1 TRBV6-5 CASSYQQGMNTEAFF TGTGCCAGCAGCTACCAACAGGGGATGAACACTGAAGCTTTCTTT
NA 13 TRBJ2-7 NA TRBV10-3 CAIRGQSDYEQYF TGTGCCATCAGAGGACAGAGCGACTACGAGCAGTACTTC
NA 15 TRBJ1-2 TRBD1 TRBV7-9 CASSETGPSNYGYTF TGTGCCAGCAGCGAGACAGGGCCGTCTAACTATGGCTACACCTTC
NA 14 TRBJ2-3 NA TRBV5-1 CASSLGLGTDTQYF TGCGCCAGCAGCTTGGGACTAGGGACAGATACGCAGTATTTT
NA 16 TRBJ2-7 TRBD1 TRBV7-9 CASSSYTGTGDYEQYF TGTGCCAGCAGCTCCTATACCGGGACAGGGGACTACGAGCAGTACTTC
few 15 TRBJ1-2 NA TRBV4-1 CASSPQPDTNYGYTF TGTGCCAGCAGCCCCCAACCCGACACTAACTATGGCTACACCTTC
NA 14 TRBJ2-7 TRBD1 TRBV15 CATSGQGDSYEQYF TGTGCCACCAGCGGACAGGGGGACTCCTACGAGCAGTACTTC
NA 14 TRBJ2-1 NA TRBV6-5 CASSWSESYNEQFF TGTGCCAGCAGTTGGAGTGAATCGTACAATGAGCAGTTCTTC
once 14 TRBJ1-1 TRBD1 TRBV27 CASQQGASSGEAFF TGTGCCAGCCAACAGGGGGCCTCATCCGGGGAAGCTTTCTTT
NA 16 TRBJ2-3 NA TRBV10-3 CAISSTAGAGTDTQYF TGTGCCATCAGCTCGACCGCAGGGGCGGGCACAGATACGCAGTATTTT
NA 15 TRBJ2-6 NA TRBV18 CASSNSFYGANVLTF TGTGCCAGCTCTAACAGTTTTTATGGGGCCAACGTCCTGACTTTC
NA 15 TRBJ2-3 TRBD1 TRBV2 CASSVEQGRTDTQYF TGTGCCAGCAGTGTCGAACAGGGGAGAACAGATACGCAGTATTTT
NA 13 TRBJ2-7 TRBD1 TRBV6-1 CASRRDRLYEQYF TGTGCCAGCAGGAGGGACAGGTTGTACGAGCAGTACTTC